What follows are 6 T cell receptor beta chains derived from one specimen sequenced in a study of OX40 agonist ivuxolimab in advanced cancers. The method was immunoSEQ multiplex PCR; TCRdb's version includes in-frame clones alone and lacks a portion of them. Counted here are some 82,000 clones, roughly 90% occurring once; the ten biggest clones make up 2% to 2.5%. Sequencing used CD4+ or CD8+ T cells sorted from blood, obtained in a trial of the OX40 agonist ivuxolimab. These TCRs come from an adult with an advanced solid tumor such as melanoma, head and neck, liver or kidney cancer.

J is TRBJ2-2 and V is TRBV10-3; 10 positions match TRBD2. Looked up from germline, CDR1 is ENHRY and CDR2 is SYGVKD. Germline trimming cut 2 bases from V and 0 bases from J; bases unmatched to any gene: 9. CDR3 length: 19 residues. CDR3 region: CAISETPGGLAANTGELFF. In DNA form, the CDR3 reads TGTGCCATCAGTGAGACTCCCGGAGGACTAGCGGCGAACACCGGGGAGCTGTTTTTT.

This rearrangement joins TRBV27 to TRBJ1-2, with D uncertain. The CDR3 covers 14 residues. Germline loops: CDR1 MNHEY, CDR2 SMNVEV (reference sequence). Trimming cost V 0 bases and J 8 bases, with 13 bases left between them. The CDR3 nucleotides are TGTGCCAGCAGTTTATCGATAGCATACGGCGGCTACACCTTC. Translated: CASSLSIAYGGYTF.

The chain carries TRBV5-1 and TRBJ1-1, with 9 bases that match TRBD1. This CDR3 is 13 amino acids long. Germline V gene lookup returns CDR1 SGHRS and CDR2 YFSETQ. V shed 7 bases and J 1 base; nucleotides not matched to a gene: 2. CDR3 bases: TGCGCCAGCGAGGGACAGGGGAACACTGAAGCTTTCTTT. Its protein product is CASEGQGNTEAFF.

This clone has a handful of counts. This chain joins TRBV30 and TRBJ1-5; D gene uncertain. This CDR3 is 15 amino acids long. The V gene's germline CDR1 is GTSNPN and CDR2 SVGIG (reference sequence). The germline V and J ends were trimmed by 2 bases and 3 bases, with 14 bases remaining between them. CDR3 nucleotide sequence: TGTGCCTGGAGTTCGGTCGGAAGGAACAATCAGCCCCAGCATTTT. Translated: CAWSSVGRNNQPQHF.

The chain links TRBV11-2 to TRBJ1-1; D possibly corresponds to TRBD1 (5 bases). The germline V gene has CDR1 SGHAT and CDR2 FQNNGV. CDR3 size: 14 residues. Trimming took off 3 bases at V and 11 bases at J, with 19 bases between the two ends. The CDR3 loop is CASSLDVGPAKAFF. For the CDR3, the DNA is TGTGCCAGCAGCTTGGATGTGGGGCCAGCGAAGGCTTTCTTT.

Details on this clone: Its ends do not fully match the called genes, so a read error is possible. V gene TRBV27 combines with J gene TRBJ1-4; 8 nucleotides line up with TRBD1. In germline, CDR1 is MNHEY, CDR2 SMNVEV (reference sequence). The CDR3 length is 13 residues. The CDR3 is CASSLYEGGQEIF. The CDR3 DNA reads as TGTGCCAGCAGTTTATATGAGGGGGGACAGGAGATTTTT.